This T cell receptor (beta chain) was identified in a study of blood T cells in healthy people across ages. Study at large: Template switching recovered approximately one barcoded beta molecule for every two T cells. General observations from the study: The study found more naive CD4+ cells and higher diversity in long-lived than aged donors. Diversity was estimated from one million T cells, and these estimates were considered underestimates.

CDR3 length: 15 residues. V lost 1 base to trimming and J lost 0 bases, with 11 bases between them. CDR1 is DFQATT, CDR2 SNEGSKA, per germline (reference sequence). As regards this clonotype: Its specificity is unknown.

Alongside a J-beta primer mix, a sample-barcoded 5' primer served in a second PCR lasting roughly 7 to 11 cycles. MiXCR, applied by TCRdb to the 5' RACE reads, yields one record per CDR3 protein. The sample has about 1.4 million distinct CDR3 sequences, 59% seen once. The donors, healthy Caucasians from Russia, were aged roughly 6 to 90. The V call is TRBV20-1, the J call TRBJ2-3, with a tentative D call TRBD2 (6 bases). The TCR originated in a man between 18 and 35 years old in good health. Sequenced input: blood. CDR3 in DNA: TGCAGTGCTAGAGGGGCGGGGACTAGCACAGATACGCAGTATTTT. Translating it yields CSARGAGTSTDTQYF.